One sample yielded the 5 T cell receptor beta chains listed below, sequenced in a study of blood T cells in healthy people across ages. It was with a sample-barcoded 5' primer and a J-beta primer mix that a second PCR of about 6 to 12 cycles was run. Each CDR3 protein gets one entry after TCRdb re-called the 5' RACE reads with MiXCR. In the table there are about 670,000 distinct CDR3 sequences, over 40% of which are singletons. The sample was blood. These receptors were obtained from a man older than 75 in good health.

The CDR3 sequence: CASSRSGERSPLHF. CDR3 sequence (DNA): TGTGCCAGCTCACGTTCTGGGGAACGTTCACCCCTCCACTTT. The rearrangement joins TRBV18 to TRBJ1-6; D is undetermined. This CDR3 region has 14 residues. V lost 4 bases and J 9 bases, leaving 13 bases between the germline ends. CDR1 is KGHSH and CDR2 is LQKENI in the germline V gene.

The chain combines TRBV7-2 with TRBJ1-5; D possibly corresponds to TRBD1 (5 bases). This CDR3 spans 14 amino acids. Germline lookup yields CDR1 SGHTA and CDR2 FQGNSA. V lost 3 bases, J lost 7 bases, and 13 bases lay in between. CDR3 nucleotide sequence: TGTGCCAGCAGCTTCGGGGCTGGCGACCAGCCCCAGCATTTT. Amino acid sequence: CASSFGAGDQPQHF.

V usage is TRBV9 and J usage is TRBJ2-1, with TRBD2 identical over 10 bases. Germline lookup yields CDR1 SGDLS and CDR2 YYNGEE. Germline trimming cut 0 bases from V and 6 bases from J; bases unmatched to any gene: 3. The CDR3 contains 15 residues. The CDR3 DNA follows: TGTGCCAGCAGCGTAGAAGGACTAGCGGTCAATGAGCAGTTCTTC. This sequence encodes CASSVEGLAVNEQFF.

The genes are TRBV2 and TRBJ2-4; 7 bases fit TRBD1. Per the germline V gene, CDR1 is SNHLY and CDR2 is FYNNEI. CDR3 size: 17 residues. V shed 6 bases and J 5 bases; nucleotides not matched to a gene: 16. This CDR3 is CASRPGQLPDGENIQYF. DNA of the CDR3: TGTGCCAGCAGACCGGGACAGCTTCCAGATGGGGAAAACATTCAGTACTTC.

V and J are TRBV6-5 and TRBJ2-6; 7 nucleotides line up with TRBD1. This CDR3 is 16 amino acids long. Germline V gene lookup returns CDR1 MNHEY and CDR2 SVGAGI. The junction had 8 bases not matched to a gene; V was cut back by 9 bases and J by 0 bases. CDR3 residues: CASKGARFSGANVLTF. As DNA, the CDR3 is TGTGCCAGTAAGGGGGCCAGATTCTCTGGGGCCAACGTCCTGACTTTC.